The subject of this entry is one T cell receptor beta chain. Antigen unknown. This CDR3 comprises 15 residues. Deletions cut 1 base from V and 0 bases from J, with 8 bases between. The germline V gene encodes CDR1 SGHTA and CDR2 FQGNSA. This sample stems from a study of regulatory and conventional T cells in RAG deficiency. Findings and limits, study-wide: Shorter CDR3s in all patient subsets; >75% Treg-Tconv overlap in Omenn.

Produced via immunoSEQ multiplex PCR; TCRdb's table is partial and in-frame only. The table shows some 30,000 clones, with roughly 96% occurring only once. Blood CD4+ CD25-low CD127-high conventional T cells supplied the genomic DNA template. The data were also submitted as part of a second study, on regulatory T cells. From that paper: Primers: 52 TRBV forward and 13 TRBJ reverse.

Sequencing was performed on CD25- CD4+ T cells sorted from blood. This TCR came from a human donor in good health. The V and J genes are TRBV7-2 and TRBJ2-3; D not certain. The CDR3 sequence is CASSLEPLSTDTQYF. As DNA, the CDR3 is TGTGCCAGCAGCTTAGAGCCTCTCAGCACAGATACGCAGTATTTT. The entire variable domain, with the rest obtained from reference TRBV7-2 and TRBJ2-3, is as follows: GAGVSQSPSNKVTEKGKDVELRCDPISGHTALYWYRQSLGQGLEFLIYFQGNSAPDKSGLPSDRFSAERTGGSVSTLTIQRTQQEDSAVYLCASSLEPLSTDTQYFGPGTRLTVL.